The TCR beta chain under discussion was sequenced for a study of blood T cells in healthy people across ages. Overall study: T cells yielded about one barcoded beta molecule per two cells through template switching.

Concerning this clonotype: What it binds is unknown.

The authors ran a second PCR of 7 to 11 cycles using a sample-barcoded 5' primer and a J-beta primer mix. A single record per CDR3 protein comes from TCRdb applying MiXCR to the 5' RACE reads. The sample holds fewer than 1,000,000 distinct CDR3 sequences, around 43% seen once. The CDR3 totals 15 residues. Looked up from germline, CDR1 is PRHDT and CDR2 is FYEKMQ (reference sequence). With 5 bases clipped from V and 2 bases from J, the junction kept 7 bases outside the gene matches. Findings of the study overall: Total diversity from one million sequenced T cells was likely underestimated.

The receptor's source is a man aged 55 to 70 in good health. The rearrangement links TRBV13 to TRBJ2-7; 9 bases line up with TRBD2. Sequenced sample: blood. The CDR3 region is CASSGISGGTYEQYF. Here the CDR3 DNA reads TGTGCCAGCAGCGGTATAAGCGGGGGGACCTACGAGCAGTACTTC.